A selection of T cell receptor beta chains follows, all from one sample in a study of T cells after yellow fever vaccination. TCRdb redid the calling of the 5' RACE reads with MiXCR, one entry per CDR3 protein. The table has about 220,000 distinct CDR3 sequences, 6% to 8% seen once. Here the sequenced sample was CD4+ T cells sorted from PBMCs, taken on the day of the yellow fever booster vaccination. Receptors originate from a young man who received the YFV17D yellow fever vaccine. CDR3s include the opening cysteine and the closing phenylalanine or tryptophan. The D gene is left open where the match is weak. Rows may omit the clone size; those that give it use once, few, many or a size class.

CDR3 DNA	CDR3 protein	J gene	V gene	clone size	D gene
TGTGCCAGCAGTGACCGAAGGTTTGTGAGCGAGCAGTTCTTC	CASSDRRFVSEQFF	TRBJ2-1	TRBV2	many	.
TGCGCCAGCAGCTTCCGGAGATCAGACAATGAGCAGTTCTTC	CASSFRRSDNEQFF	TRBJ2-1	TRBV5-1	many	.
TGTGCCAGCTCACCACCGTCAGGCCGTATGAATGAGCAGTTCTTC	CASSPPSGRMNEQFF	TRBJ2-1	TRBV18	few	.
TGTGCCAGCAGCCTGCTAACTTCGGGGAGTGAGCAGTTCTTC	CASSLLTSGSEQFF	TRBJ2-1	TRBV12-3/TRBV12-4	many	.
TGCAGTGCTACCGGACTAGCGGGAGGTGGTGAGCAGTTCTTC	CSATGLAGGGEQFF	TRBJ2-1	TRBV20-1	few	TRBD2
TGTGCCAGCAGTTTATTACCGAAGGGGAGAAATGAGCAGTTCTTC	CASSLLPKGRNEQFF	TRBJ2-1	TRBV27	many	.
TGCAGTGCTAGAGGGGGCGGCGATGAGCAGTTCTTC	CSARGGGDEQFF	TRBJ2-1	TRBV20-1	few	.
TGTGCCAGCAGTTTATTAGGGCTAGACTCTGACACAGATACGCAGTATTTT	CASSLLGLDSDTDTQYF	TRBJ2-3	TRBV27	few	.
TGTGCCAGCAGTGAAGCGCTCTATGGCTACACCTTC	CASSEALYGYTF	TRBJ1-2	TRBV6-1	.	.
TGCAGTGCTAGGACCCAGGACGTCGGGACTAGTTCCTACAATGAGCAGTTCTTC	CSARTQDVGTSSYNEQFF	TRBJ2-1	TRBV20-1	few	TRBD2
TGTGCCAGCAGCTTGGTCATGGGCTCCTACGAGCAGTACTTC	CASSLVMGSYEQYF	TRBJ2-7	TRBV11-2	few	.
TGTGCCAGCAGCCAAACTAGCGGAGTGAACACCGGGGAGCTGTTTTTT	CASSQTSGVNTGELFF	TRBJ2-2	TRBV3-1	many	TRBD2
TGTGCCAGCAGCTTAGACTGGGGGTGGCAAGAGACCCAGTACTTC	CASSLDWGWQETQYF	TRBJ2-5	TRBV7-9	.	.
TGTGCCAGCAGCTTAAACGCCGGGATGAACACCGGGGAGCTGTTTTTT	CASSLNAGMNTGELFF	TRBJ2-2	TRBV7-2	many	.
TGTGCCAGCAGCTTAGTTTGGGGTGGCACCTACAATGAGCAGTTCTTC	CASSLVWGGTYNEQFF	TRBJ2-1	TRBV7-2	few	.
TGTGCCAGCAGTAAGGGGGCGCGTTCCTACGAGCAGTACTTC	CASSKGARSYEQYF	TRBJ2-7	TRBV3-1	.	TRBD1
TGTGCCAGCAGTCGGCTAGGGACAGGGGGCACTGAAGCTTTCTTT	CASSRLGTGGTEAFF	TRBJ1-1	TRBV6-2/TRBV6-3	.	TRBD1
TGTGCCAGCTCATACGACTTGCTCAATGAGCAGTTCTTC	CASSYDLLNEQFF	TRBJ2-1	TRBV18	.	.
TGTGCCAGCTCACCCCTCCGAAGTGGGACCCAGTACTTC	CASSPLRSGTQYF	TRBJ2-5	TRBV18	many	.
TGTGCCAGCAGTCTGGACGGGGAAAACACCATACATTTT	CASSLDGENTIHF	TRBJ1-3	TRBV5-6	.	.
TGTGCCAGCAGCTTAAATCTTCAGCCCCAGCATTTT	CASSLNLQPQHF	TRBJ1-5	TRBV7-2	few	.
TGTGCCAGCAGTTTTACAGAGGAGCAGTTCTTC	CASSFTEEQFF	TRBJ2-1	TRBV12-3/TRBV12-4	many	.
TGTGCCAGCAGTCGCGGGAGAGGGACCGGGGAGCTGTTTTTT	CASSRGRGTGELFF	TRBJ2-2	TRBV6-5	many	TRBD2
TGTGCCACCAGCGGGGGCGGGACAGTGACAGCTAACTATGGCTACACCTTC	CATSGGGTVTANYGYTF	TRBJ1-2	TRBV15	.	TRBD1
TGTGCCAGCAGCCGGAGCCGCAATCAGCCCCAGCATTTT	CASSRSRNQPQHF	TRBJ1-5	TRBV5-6	many	.
TGTGCCAGCGGGGGGAGGACCGCCGTACCCAACAATGAGCAGTTCTTC	CASGGRTAVPNNEQFF	TRBJ2-1	TRBV7-3	.	.
TGTGCCAGCAGTGATTCTGGGGCCGAGAGATCCGGGGAGCTGTTTTTT	CASSDSGAERSGELFF	TRBJ2-2	TRBV2	few	.
TGTGCCAGCAGCCCCTCCGGACAGGCCTACTACGAGCAGTACTTC	CASSPSGQAYYEQYF	TRBJ2-7	TRBV7-2	many	TRBD1
TGTGCCACTCAGTGGTTAGGGACACAGACCGGGGAGCTGTTTTTT	CATQWLGTQTGELFF	TRBJ2-2	TRBV19	many	.
TGCGCCAGCAGCCAAGATGTCGGGGGGCGCATAGGGACTGGGGCCAACGTCCTGACTTTC	CASSQDVGGRIGTGANVLTF	TRBJ2-6	TRBV4-3	.	.
TGTGCCAGCAGCCGAGGGACTAGCGGGATCCAGTACTTC	CASSRGTSGIQYF	TRBJ2-4	TRBV12-3/TRBV12-4	.	TRBD2
TGTGCCAGCCAGGGGGACCCCGCTGGAGGGGAGCTGTTTTTT	CASQGDPAGGELFF	TRBJ2-2	TRBV5-5	many	TRBD1
TGTGCCAGCAGACCGGGGGGGGGCGACTATGAGCAGTTCTTC	CASRPGGGDYEQFF	TRBJ2-1	TRBV7-2	few	TRBD2
TGCGCCAGCAGCAGGGGACTAGCGGGAGGCACCCCGTCGTATTTT	CASSRGLAGGTPSYF	TRBJ2-3	TRBV5-1	.	TRBD2
TGCAGCGTGGATGTACAGGGGGCGACGAACACTGAAGCTTTCTTT	CSVDVQGATNTEAFF	TRBJ1-1	TRBV29-1	many	TRBD1
TGTGCTAGTGGGGTTACTAGCGGGAGACGTTTCGGCAATGAGCAGTTCTTC	CASGVTSGRRFGNEQFF	TRBJ2-1	TRBV12-5	many	TRBD2
TGTGCCAGCAGTTATCGGGACAGGGGGCGGGTTCTCTCCTACAATGAGCAGTTCTTC	CASSYRDRGRVLSYNEQFF	TRBJ2-1	TRBV6-2/TRBV6-3	.	TRBD1
TGCGCCAGCAGCTTGACCGGCGGGAGGGGAGAGACCCAGTACTTC	CASSLTGGRGETQYF	TRBJ2-5	TRBV5-1	few	TRBD2
TGTGCCAGCAGCCGACCGGGACTAGCGGGGCAAGAGACCCAGTACTTC	CASSRPGLAGQETQYF	TRBJ2-5	TRBV3-1	.	TRBD2
TGTGCCAGCACCCAGGGGGCGGGAGGGACCCAAGATACCCAGTACTTC	CASTQGAGGTQDTQYF	TRBJ2-5	TRBV12-3/TRBV12-4	.	.
TGTGCCAGCAGTACTCAGGGGGCTGAGACCCAGTACTTC	CASSTQGAETQYF	TRBJ2-5	TRBV28	many	TRBD1
TGTGCCAGCAGCCGAGGACTAGCGGGAGCCAATGAGCAGTTCTTC	CASSRGLAGANEQFF	TRBJ2-1	TRBV3-1	.	TRBD2
TGTGCCAGCAGCTTAAATACGGGGTTTCAGCCCCAGCATTTT	CASSLNTGFQPQHF	TRBJ1-5	TRBV11-2	few	.
TGTGCCAGCAGCGCGGACGGGGGGTTGAACACTGAAGCTTTCTTT	CASSADGGLNTEAFF	TRBJ1-1	TRBV5-5	few	.
TGCGCCAGCAGCTTGGGACTAGCCTCAGAGACCCAGTACTTC	CASSLGLASETQYF	TRBJ2-5	TRBV5-1	few	TRBD2
TGTGCCAGCAGCTTTTGGGGGAGAGGGGTTTTGGACGAGCAGTACTTC	CASSFWGRGVLDEQYF	TRBJ2-7	TRBV7-4	.	.
TGCGCCAGCAGCTTGGTCGGCCAGCAAGAGACCCAGTACTTC	CASSLVGQQETQYF	TRBJ2-5	TRBV5-1	.	.
TGTGCCAGCAGTTATCACCCGACTAGCGGGGTTGGTGAGCAGTTCTTC	CASSYHPTSGVGEQFF	TRBJ2-1	TRBV6-5	once	TRBD2
TGTGCCAGCAGCCAAGGCGTCTGGGACAGCACAGATACGCAGTATTTT	CASSQGVWDSTDTQYF	TRBJ2-3	TRBV14	.	.
TGTGCCAGCAGCTTGGAAGGGAGCTATGGCTACACCTTC	CASSLEGSYGYTF	TRBJ1-2	TRBV5-4	few	.
TGTGCCTGGAATCCCGGGCGGAGCTCCTATAATTCACCCCTCCACTTT	CAWNPGRSSYNSPLHF	TRBJ1-6	TRBV30	.	.
TGTGCCAGCGGACCAATAGCCAAAAACATTCAGTACTTC	CASGPIAKNIQYF	TRBJ2-4	TRBV6-6	many	.
TGTGCCAGCAGCCAACCTTCGGGACTAGGCTATGAGCAGTTCTTC	CASSQPSGLGYEQFF	TRBJ2-1	TRBV14	many	TRBD2
TGCAGCGTTGTCGGTACTAGCGGTAGCACAGATACGCAGTATTTT	CSVVGTSGSTDTQYF	TRBJ2-3	TRBV29-1	many	TRBD2
TGTGCCAGCAGCTTATCGAGGGCGGGACCTCAAGAGACCCAGTACTTC	CASSLSRAGPQETQYF	TRBJ2-5	TRBV7-9	few	.
TGCGCCAGCAGCGCGAGTAAAGAGACCCAGTACTTC	CASSASKETQYF	TRBJ2-5	TRBV5-1	many	.
TGTGCCAGCAGTATAGTGGCGGCGGAGCAGTACTTC	CASSIVAAEQYF	TRBJ2-7	TRBV6-2/TRBV6-3	few	.
TGCAGTGGGGGTGGTTGGGACAGCAATCAGCCCCAGCATTTT	CSGGGWDSNQPQHF	TRBJ1-5	TRBV20-1	few	.
TGTGCCAGCAGGGGACGGTGGTTCCCAAGCACAGATACGCAGTATTTT	CASRGRWFPSTDTQYF	TRBJ2-3	TRBV27	few	.
TGTGCCAGCAGCTCGGATACCGTCTACGAGCAGTACTTC	CASSSDTVYEQYF	TRBJ2-7	TRBV3-1	.	.